The 25 T cell receptor beta chains presented below share a single source sample, sequenced in a study of blood T cell repertoires in COVID-19. Assay: immunoSEQ multiplex PCR; the TCRdb copy retains only in-frame clones and omits some. The repertoire holds about 200,000 clones, with about 81% as singletons. Sequencing used peripheral blood. The receptors shown here come from a woman older than 75 with COVID-19, enrolled during active disease.

The V gene is TRBV6-5, the J gene TRBJ2-5, with a possible D match to TRBD1 (7 bases). V was cut by 0 bases and J by 3 bases, with 14 bases left in between. The CDR3 runs 16 residues. From germline, CDR1 is MNHEY and CDR2 SVGAGI. CDR3 loop: CASSYSAGGGEETQYF. DNA of the CDR3: TGTGCCAGCAGTTACTCAGCAGGGGGAGGTGAAGAGACCCAGTACTTC.

The rearrangement links TRBV19 to TRBJ1-2, with a weak D call TRBD1 (5 bases). This CDR3 region has 13 residues. Germline-derived CDR1 and CDR2 are LNHDA and SQIVND (reference sequence). Trimming cost V 7 bases and J 8 bases, with 17 bases left between them. As DNA, the CDR3 is TGTGCCAGTACCGTAACGCGGGGGACCGGCTACACCTTC. It specifies CASTVTRGTGYTF.

V usage is TRBV6-2 or TRBV6-3 and J usage is TRBJ1-2; D gene ambiguous. There are 15 residues in the CDR3. Trimming left V 4 bases short and J 5 bases short, with 17 bases between. Germline CDR1 MNHEY, CDR2 SVGEGT. The CDR3 nucleotides are TGTGCCAGCAGTTTAATGACTACAGTGGGATATGGCTACACCTTC. This gives the protein CASSLMTTVGYGYTF.

The chain combines TRBV4-2 with TRBJ1-3; 9 nucleotides line up with TRBD1. The CDR3 has 17 amino acids. V was clipped by 2 bases and J by 0 bases; unmatched bases: 5. Germline lookup yields CDR1 LGHNA and CDR2 YNFKEQ. CDR3 region: CASSQPGTGPSGNTIYF. The CDR3 coding sequence is TGTGCCAGCAGCCAACCCGGGACAGGGCCCTCTGGAAACACCATATATTTT.

The chain uses TRBV30 and TRBJ1-1, with 7 bases that match TRBD1. V was pared by 4 bases and J by 11 bases, with 13 bases of the junction left unmatched. This CDR3 is 13 amino acids long. Germline loops: CDR1 GTSNPN, CDR2 SVGIG (reference sequence). The CDR3 here is CAWKTTGILNAFF. CDR3 sequence (DNA): TGTGCCTGGAAAACGACAGGGATTTTGAACGCTTTCTTT. Full variable domain (remainder filled in from reference TRBV30 and TRBJ1-1): SQTIHQWPATLVQPVGSPLSLECTVEGTSNPNLYWYRQAAGRGLQLLFYSVGIGQISSEVPQNLSASRPQDRQFILSSKKLLLSDSGFYLCAWKTTGILNAFFGQGTRLTVV.

The V call is TRBV30, the J call TRBJ1-1, with D tentatively TRBD1 (5 bases). CDR3 size: 13 residues. V lost 4 bases, J lost 11 bases, and 20 bases lay in between. From germline, CDR1 is GTSNPN and CDR2 SVGIG (reference sequence). The CDR3 is CAWNGNRLAGAFF. In nucleotides, the CDR3 is TGTGCCTGGAACGGCAATCGCTTGGCAGGGGCTTTCTTT.

The chain has TRBV4-1 and TRBJ2-2, with D uncertain. Looked up from germline, CDR1 is MGHRA and CDR2 is YSYEKL. Trimming removed 1 base at V and 4 bases at J, with 13 bases between. This CDR3 contains 16 residues. The CDR3 DNA follows: TGCGCCAGCAGCCAAGTTACGTCCCGCGGCACCGGGGAGCTGTTTTTT. This gives the protein CASSQVTSRGTGELFF.

The V gene is TRBV5-4, the J gene TRBJ2-5; TRBD2 matches at 13 bases. There are 15 residues in the CDR3. Trimming cost V 4 bases and J 9 bases; bases outside gene matches: 9. In germline, CDR1 is SGHNT, CDR2 YYREEE (reference sequence). The CDR3 DNA sequence: TGTGCCAGCAGCATCCAACTAGCGGGAGGGCAGGCCCAGTACTTC. This sequence encodes CASSIQLAGGQAQYF.

This clone was observed a handful of times. The chain employs TRBV5-8 and TRBJ1-4; D might be TRBD1 (5 bases). V dropped 4 bases and J dropped 9 bases, with 16 bases sitting between them. CDR3 size: 14 residues. The germline gives CDR1 SGHTS, CDR2 YDEGEE. The DNA of the CDR3 is TGTGCCAGCAGCCGGGGGGAGTTGGTACAAAAACTGTTTTTT. Amino acid sequence: CASSRGELVQKLFF.

V is TRBV7-3 and J is TRBJ2-2; TRBD2 aligns across 7 bases. CDR3 size: 16 residues. Germline V lookup: CDR1 SGHTA, CDR2 FQGTGA. V was pared by 1 base and J by 2 bases, with 4 bases of the junction left unmatched. The CDR3 DNA reads as TGTGCCAGCAGCTTAAACGCGGGGGATAACACCGGGGAGCTGTTTTTT. Protein product: CASSLNAGDNTGELFF.

The genes are TRBV9 and TRBJ2-2; the D is unclear. The germline V and J ends were trimmed by 1 base and 7 bases, with 14 bases remaining between them. Germline lookup yields CDR1 SGDLS and CDR2 YYNGEE. The CDR3 is 15 amino acids. CDR3 in amino acids: CASSVSPLISGELFF. Here the CDR3 DNA reads TGTGCCAGCAGCGTATCTCCCTTGATTAGCGGGGAGCTGTTTTTT.

This chain connects TRBV19 to TRBJ1-3; perhaps TRBD1 as D (5 bases). Deletions cut 10 bases from V and 0 bases from J, with 13 bases between. The V gene's germline CDR1 is LNHDA and CDR2 SQIVND (reference sequence). This CDR3 has 14 amino acids. The CDR3, as DNA: TGTGCCACTCGTGACAGCCTCTCTGGAAACACCATATATTTT. Residues: CATRDSLSGNTIYF.

About this clone itself: The same CDR3 can be traced to other DNA sequences in this sample. This chain joins TRBV5-5 and TRBJ1-1, with 7 positions matching TRBD1. The ends lost 0 bases at V and 4 bases at J; junction bases unmatched: 3. The CDR3 is made up of 14 amino acids. Germline V gene lookup returns CDR1 SGHKS and CDR2 YYEKEE (reference sequence). The CDR3 coding sequence is TGTGCCAGCAGCTTGGGACAGGGACGCACTGAAGCTTTCTTT. Protein: CASSLGQGRTEAFF.

This chain uses TRBV6-6 with TRBJ1-3; 8 bases align to TRBD1. Germline CDR1 reads MNHNY; CDR2 reads SVGAGI (reference sequence). After removal of 7 bases from V and 0 bases from J, the junction contained 8 bases not matched to a gene. This CDR3 is 16 amino acids long. Written as DNA, the CDR3 is TGTGCCAGCACCTCAAGACAGGGGAGCTCTGGAAACACCATATATTTT. Translated, it gives CASTSRQGSSGNTIYF.

The chain carries TRBV3-1 (or the pseudogene TRBV3-2) and TRBJ2-7; 7 bases map to TRBD2. V gave up 4 bases and J gave up 4 bases; unmatched junction bases: 7. Germline V gene lookup returns CDR1 LGHDT and CDR2 YNNKEL (reference sequence). The CDR3 spans 14 residues. CDR3 sequence (DNA): TGTGCCAGCAGCCGACGAGCGGGGTTATACGAGCAGTACTTC. Its protein is CASSRRAGLYEQYF.

The rearrangement joins TRBV24-1 to TRBJ2-1; the match to TRBD2 covers 9 bases. The ends lost 3 bases at V and 7 bases at J; junction bases unmatched: 9. The CDR3 totals 16 residues. Germline V lookup: CDR1 KGHDR, CDR2 SFDVKD. CDR3 DNA sequence: TGTGCCACCAGTGATCCTCGGGATAGCGGGGGAAATGAGCAGTTCTTC. This codes for CATSDPRDSGGNEQFF.

The genes are TRBV7-2 and TRBJ2-1; 11 bases are a match to TRBD1. V shed 7 bases, J shed 2 bases, and the junction held 4 bases outside the gene matches. Looked up from germline, CDR1 is SGHTA and CDR2 is FQGNSA. The CDR3 loop spans 15 amino acids. Here the CDR3 reads CASTDRGLTYNEQFF. The CDR3 DNA reads TGTGCCAGCACGGACAGGGGGCTAACCTACAATGAGCAGTTCTTC.

A word on this clone: Other nucleotide sequences from this sample produce the same CDR3. V usage is TRBV7-3 and J usage is TRBJ1-1; D not certain. Germline values: CDR1 SGHTA, CDR2 FQGTGA. The CDR3 contains 14 residues. Trimming left V 5 bases short and J 1 base short, with 11 bases between. The CDR3 here is CASSLSGGNTEAFF. CDR3 DNA: TGTGCCAGCAGCCTATCCGGCGGGAACACTGAAGCTTTCTTT. Filled out from reference TRBV7-3 and TRBJ1-1, the complete variable domain reads GAGVSQTPSNKVTEKGKYVELRCDPISGHTALYWYRQSLGQGPEFLIYFQGTGAADDSGLPNDRFFAVRPEGSVSTLKIQRTERGDSAVYLCASSLSGGNTEAFFGQGTRLTVV.

The rearrangement joins TRBV21-1 to TRBJ1-1. TRBV21-1 is a listed pseudogene. The CDR3 totals 19 residues. The CDR3 reads CASSPLRDSTSGMNTEAFF. In DNA form, the CDR3 reads TGTGCCAGCAGCCCACTTCGGGACTCAACTTCAGGGATGAACACTGAAGCTTTCTTT.

The chain employs TRBV7-3 and TRBJ1-6; unclear D gene. The CDR3 runs to 14 residues. Germline assignment: CDR1 SGHTA and CDR2 FQGTGA. V shed 3 bases and J shed 6 bases, with 9 bases lying between them. CDR3 sequence reads: CASSLRQANSPLHF. The CDR3 DNA reads TGTGCCAGCAGCTTGCGCCAGGCTAATTCACCCCTCCACTTT.

This chain links TRBV3-1 (or the pseudogene TRBV3-2) with TRBJ2-3, with D uncertain. The CDR3 consists of 13 residues. V gave up 2 bases and J gave up 1 base, with 4 bases separating them. Germline V gene lookup returns CDR1 LGHDT and CDR2 YNNKEL (reference sequence). CDR3 amino acids: CASSQRGTDTQYF. DNA for the CDR3: TGTGCCAGCAGCCAACGGGGCACAGATACGCAGTATTTT.

V and J are TRBV10-2 and TRBJ2-1; 8 nucleotides agree with TRBD2. J gave up 3 bases and V 7 bases, and 2 bases lay outside the gene matches. CDR3 length: 13 amino acids. The germline V gene encodes CDR1 WSHSY and CDR2 SAAADI. The CDR3 region has the DNA TGCGCCAGCACAAGCGGGAGCTACAATGAGCAGTTCTTC. Protein product: CASTSGSYNEQFF.

J is TRBJ2-7 and V is TRBV3-1 (or the pseudogene TRBV3-2), with 11 nucleotides matching TRBD2. There are 16 residues in the CDR3. The J segment lost 5 bases and the V segment lost 1 base, leaving 7 bases of the junction unmatched. Germline-derived CDR1 and CDR2 are LGHDT and YNNKEL (reference sequence). The chain's CDR3 is CASSQAISGRAHEQYF. The CDR3 nucleotides read TGTGCCAGCAGCCAAGCGATTAGCGGGAGGGCACACGAGCAGTACTTC.

The CDR3 spells CACHDLAGASTDTQYF. Written as DNA, the CDR3 is TGCGCCTGCCACGACCTAGCGGGAGCCAGCACAGATACGCAGTATTTT. The rearrangement joins TRBV5-1 to TRBJ2-3, with TRBD2 matching over 10 bases. Germline V gives CDR1 SGHRS, CDR2 YFSETQ. The V segment lost 10 bases and the J segment 0 bases; nucleotides outside the gene matches: 11. The CDR3 runs 16 residues.

This chain joins TRBV4-1 and TRBJ2-7; 9 bases line up with TRBD2. Germline lookup yields CDR1 MGHRA and CDR2 YSYEKL. The CDR3 totals 15 residues. J lost 2 bases, V lost 4 bases, and 6 bases had no gene match. The CDR3: CASSLSGSSPYEQYF. In nucleotides, the CDR3 is TGCGCCAGCAGCCTTAGCGGGAGCTCCCCCTACGAGCAGTACTTC.